This section outlines one TCR beta chain sequence together with its context. The target antigen is unknown. The data belong to a study of cytomegalovirus exposure and HLA in healthy donors. Findings and caveats of the study: A later analysis found common viral pathogens apparently linked to several of the most significant clusters. Specific recognition of CMV antigens was confirmed in vitro for a few chains (all CMV-associated). Immune exposure information available was restricted to CMV serostatus.

In the PCR, 60 Vbeta and 13 Jbeta primers were used. How the authors handled the data: Among the unique TCR beta chains that a later analysis counted, some 73 million in all, about 11 million were shared. Some clones are missing from TCRdb's copy, which holds only in-frame ones; the method was immunoSEQ multiplex PCR. That table furnishes V, J and clone size, whereas the DNA furnished D and trimming. Of approximately 220,000 clones in the sample, 80% to 85% were seen once. The sample was PBMCs. The sequence was collected from a boy between 2 and 15 years old in good health and CMV-seronegative.

CDR3 loop: CAWMAGLGGETQYF. The CDR3 DNA reads as TGTGCCTGGATGGCAGGGTTGGGAGGGGAGACCCAGTACTTC. This sequence joins TRBV30 and TRBJ2-5; TRBD2 matches 7 bases. Germline CDR1 and CDR2: GTSNPN and SVGIG (reference sequence). This CDR3 contains 14 residues. The junction had 10 bases not matched to a gene; V was cut back by 4 bases and J by 5 bases.